One sample yielded the 17 T cell receptor beta chains listed below, sequenced in a study of identical twins. TCRdb re-analysed the 5' RACE reads in MiXCR, keeping a single row per CDR3 protein. The sample includes under 900,000 distinct CDR3 sequences, 15% to 20% of them seen just once. This sample was shared with a second study, whose subject was T cells expressing NK-cell markers.

Sample: PBMCs. These TCRs come from a woman younger than 30 in good health.

In this sample, this clonotype turned up a few times. Here the CDR3 reads CASSRAVQETQYF. Here the CDR3 DNA reads TGTGCCAGCAGCAGAGCGGTTCAAGAGACCCAGTACTTC. V usage is TRBV7-2 and J usage is TRBJ2-5, with D possibly being TRBD2 (5 bases). V was trimmed by 5 bases and J by 2 bases, leaving 9 bases between them. There are 13 residues in the CDR3. Per the germline V gene, CDR1 is SGHTA and CDR2 is FQGNSA.

This sequence joins TRBV10-3 and TRBJ2-7, with 10 bases aligning to TRBD2. This CDR3 contains 13 residues. Germline values: CDR1 ENHRY, CDR2 SYGVKD. Trimming cost V 10 bases and J 6 bases; bases outside gene matches: 9. The CDR3 nucleotides are TGTGCCACCGCCCTAGCGGGAGTGGGCGAGCAGTACTTC. Translating gives CATALAGVGEQYF.

This rearrangement joins TRBV5-1 to TRBJ2-5; the D is unclear. Per germline, CDR1 SGHRS and CDR2 YFSETQ. Trimming left V 3 bases short and J 1 base short, with 10 bases between. There are 14 residues in the CDR3. The CDR3: CASSYQNLQETQYF. CDR3 coding DNA: TGCGCCAGCAGCTACCAGAACCTCCAAGAGACCCAGTACTTC.

The chain joins TRBV20-1 to TRBJ2-2; D gene unclear. V dropped 1 base and J dropped 6 bases, with 6 bases sitting between them. Germline V gives CDR1 DFQATT, CDR2 SNEGSKA (reference sequence). This CDR3 comprises 12 residues. CDR3 in amino acids: CSARVVAGELFF. CDR3 nucleotides: TGCAGTGCTAGAGTTGTGGCCGGGGAGCTGTTTTTT.

Many counts were recorded for this clonotype. The chain uses TRBV12-3 or TRBV12-4 and TRBJ1-1; 8 positions agree with TRBD1. There are 15 residues in the CDR3. After removal of 5 bases from V and 4 bases from J, the junction contained 9 bases not matched to a gene. CDR3 loop: CASSTQGARVTEAFF. DNA for the CDR3: TGTGCCAGCAGTACGCAGGGGGCGCGAGTCACTGAAGCTTTCTTT.

The V and J genes are TRBV5-1 and TRBJ1-1; the D gene is possibly TRBD1 (5 bases). V was shortened by 0 bases and J by 6 bases, with 12 bases between the two germline ends. This CDR3 region has 14 residues. CDR1 is SGHRS, CDR2 YFSETQ, per germline. The CDR3 sequence is CASSLVDWDPEAFF. CDR3 nucleotide sequence: TGCGCCAGCAGCTTGGTAGATTGGGACCCTGAAGCTTTCTTT.

In this sample, this clonotype turned up a few times. The chain recombines TRBV3-1 with TRBJ2-1; 7 bases are shared with TRBD2. The ends lost 2 bases at V and 0 bases at J; junction bases unmatched: 19. This CDR3 spans 21 amino acids. Germline CDR1 and CDR2: LGHDT and YNNKEL (reference sequence). The CDR3 loop reads CASSQLGPTSSGPSSYNEQFF. The CDR3 nucleotides read TGTGCCAGCAGCCAATTGGGTCCCACTAGTAGCGGGCCGAGCTCCTACAATGAGCAGTTCTTC.

V gene TRBV13 combines with J gene TRBJ2-7, with D possibly TRBD1 on 5 matching bases. The CDR3 has 14 amino acids. Germline V gives CDR1 PRHDT, CDR2 FYEKMQ (reference sequence). V lost 0 bases and J lost 5, with 11 bases in between. This chain's CDR3 is CASSLGRRGNEQYF. The CDR3 nucleotides read TGTGCCAGCAGCTTAGGCAGAAGGGGAAACGAGCAGTACTTC.

The V call is TRBV5-6, the J call TRBJ2-7; no clear D. CDR3 length equals 15 residues. Between the trimmed V and J ends, which lost 5 bases and 2 bases, there was a span of 17 bases. The germline gives CDR1 SGHDT, CDR2 YYEEEE. The CDR3, as DNA: TGTGCCAGCAGGGACGCTGCTAATGGACCCTACGAGCAGTACTTC. This translates into CASRDAANGPYEQYF.

The chain combines TRBV7-9 with TRBJ2-7, with 12 bases that match TRBD2. V trimming: 5 bases; J trimming: 6 bases; junction bases outside the gene matches: 5. Germline CDR1 reads SEHNR; CDR2 reads FQNEAQ (reference sequence). The CDR3 length is 14 residues. The CDR3 sequence is CASSRLAGEGEQYF. CDR3 nucleotides: TGTGCCAGCAGCAGACTAGCGGGAGAGGGCGAGCAGTACTTC.

This clonotype was observed a handful of times. J is TRBJ2-7 and V is TRBV20-1; D is unresolved. Germline V gene sequence: CDR1 DFQATT, CDR2 SNEGSKA (reference sequence). V was shortened by 2 bases and J by 3 bases, with 11 bases between the two germline ends. The CDR3 loop spans 13 amino acids. CDR3 DNA: TGCAGTGCTAGATCCCCATCTAACTACGAGCAGTACTTC. Its translation: CSARSPSNYEQYF.

The CDR3 DNA reads TGTGCCTGGAGTGATCCCTATGAGCAGTTCTTC. It specifies CAWSDPYEQFF. This chain uses TRBV30 with TRBJ2-1; D gene ambiguous. Germline-derived CDR1 and CDR2 are GTSNPN and SVGIG (reference sequence). The CDR3 spans 11 residues. Trimming shortened V by 1 base and J by 8 bases, and 6 bases separated the two germline ends.

The rearrangement joins TRBV5-1 to TRBJ2-3, with D possibly TRBD1 on 5 matching bases. The CDR3 has 13 amino acids. The germline V gene encodes CDR1 SGHRS and CDR2 YFSETQ. Trimming shortened V by 7 bases and J by 4 bases, and 13 bases separated the two germline ends. In DNA form, the CDR3 reads TGCGCCAGCCTAGGGGCCGCGGCAGATACGCAGTATTTT. Its protein is CASLGAAADTQYF.

This clonotype was counted many times. This rearrangement joins TRBV12-3 or TRBV12-4 to TRBJ2-7; D gene uncertain. The V gene lost 6 bases and the J gene lost 4 bases, with 10 bases spanning the gap. The CDR3 totals 12 residues. The CDR3 region has the DNA TGTGCCAGCAGCCCCGACTTGTACGAGCAGTACTTC. It is translated as CASSPDLYEQYF.

The chain uses TRBV18 and TRBJ2-3; the D gene is possibly TRBD2 (5 bases). This CDR3 has 16 amino acids. Germline CDR1 reads KGHSH; CDR2 reads LQKENI. The V and J ends lost 3 bases and 0 bases respectively, with 13 bases between them. Here the CDR3 DNA reads TGTGCCAGCTCACCCCTACAGCGGAGAAGCACAGATACGCAGTATTTT. Its translation: CASSPLQRRSTDTQYF.

V usage is TRBV9 and J usage is TRBJ1-4; 7 bases map to TRBD1. Germline loops: CDR1 SGDLS, CDR2 YYNGEE. V dropped 4 bases and J dropped 10; count of bases not matched to a gene: 10. The CDR3 is 14 amino acids. CDR3 amino acids: CASSIRQGVGKLFF. CDR3 nucleotides: TGTGCCAGCAGCATCAGACAGGGCGTCGGAAAACTGTTTTTT.

The chain combines TRBV7-2 with TRBJ2-2, with D unclear. The V gene's germline CDR1 is SGHTA and CDR2 FQGNSA. The CDR3 has 14 amino acids. The ends were cut back, 5 bases at V and 2 bases at J, with 9 bases in the middle. Here the CDR3 DNA reads TGTGCCAGCAGCCCCCGGAGAAACACCGGGGAGCTGTTTTTT. Amino acid sequence: CASSPRRNTGELFF.